These T cell receptor beta chains were read from a single sample in a study of blood T cells in healthy people across ages. TCRdb itself ran the 5' RACE reads through MiXCR, one entry per CDR3 protein. The sample holds more than 800,000 distinct CDR3 sequences, 25% to 30% seen once. Specimen: blood. The receptor source for this set is a woman over 75 in good health. CDR3s leave out the opening cysteine and the closing phenylalanine or tryptophan. Fields, in order: V gene, D gene, CDR3 protein. A D gene is named only where the DNA matches it firmly.

V gene: TRBV7-2; D gene: TRBD1; CDR3 protein: ASSLQRGLETQY
V gene: TRBV7-8; D gene: -; CDR3 protein: ASSLVKDSNEKLF
V gene: TRBV7-2; D gene: -; CDR3 protein: ASSFTASRAGANVLT
V gene: TRBV7-9; D gene: -; CDR3 protein: ASSLGGANEKLF
V gene: TRBV25-1; D gene: -; CDR3 protein: ASSEYIGRGHEQY
V gene: TRBV5-1; D gene: -; CDR3 protein: ASSLAPGTQETQY
V gene: TRBV13; D gene: -; CDR3 protein: ASSLDEAF
V gene: TRBV9; D gene: -; CDR3 protein: ASSVAGWIAPTDTQY
V gene: TRBV30; D gene: -; CDR3 protein: AWSDLGRSYNEQY
V gene: TRBV5-1; D gene: -; CDR3 protein: ASSLEGLPQETQY
V gene: TRBV12-3/TRBV12-4; D gene: -; CDR3 protein: ASSLSSSGANVLT
V gene: TRBV9; D gene: TRBD2; CDR3 protein: ASSRRGGGADTQY
V gene: TRBV24-1; D gene: -; CDR3 protein: ATSELEKARRPNYGYT
V gene: TRBV28; D gene: -; CDR3 protein: ASRQVTFRKLF
V gene: TRBV18; D gene: -; CDR3 protein: ASSPLTGIGEQY
V gene: TRBV18; D gene: -; CDR3 protein: ASSPQPKNTEAF
V gene: TRBV9; D gene: TRBD1; CDR3 protein: ASRAGQGPTGELF
V gene: TRBV4-3; D gene: TRBD2; CDR3 protein: ASSQALGSGGTRETQY
V gene: TRBV6-5; D gene: TRBD2; CDR3 protein: ASSPTIAGGVDTQY
V gene: TRBV20-1; D gene: -; CDR3 protein: SARDIGNSYEQY
V gene: TRBV6-5; D gene: -; CDR3 protein: ASSYHRTGRAEQY
V gene: TRBV6-6; D gene: -; CDR3 protein: ASSYGPSETQY
V gene: TRBV5-1; D gene: TRBD1; CDR3 protein: ASGSGQGSEKLF
V gene: TRBV3-1; D gene: -; CDR3 protein: ASSPLSGRPHTEAF
V gene: TRBV12-3/TRBV12-4; D gene: TRBD2; CDR3 protein: ASSFGTSGTREQF
V gene: TRBV7-2; D gene: -; CDR3 protein: ASSLGGPYYGQY
V gene: TRBV6-6; D gene: TRBD1; CDR3 protein: ASSYNRGRDEKLF
V gene: TRBV20-1; D gene: TRBD2; CDR3 protein: SASGVAGGVKNIQY
V gene: TRBV6-5; D gene: TRBD1; CDR3 protein: ASSGTGRPYEQY
V gene: TRBV7-2; D gene: TRBD2; CDR3 protein: ASSLDGGAAVSEQY
V gene: TRBV12-3/TRBV12-4; D gene: -; CDR3 protein: VSSLEGAGYGYT
V gene: TRBV20-1; D gene: TRBD1; CDR3 protein: SAGDSDRVPDTQY
V gene: TRBV24-1; D gene: -; CDR3 protein: ATRGTPGDTQY
V gene: TRBV7-9; D gene: TRBD2; CDR3 protein: ASSDRLAGGGNEQF
V gene: TRBV20-1; D gene: TRBD2; CDR3 protein: SARDPSGGAYNEQF
V gene: TRBV25-1; D gene: -; CDR3 protein: ASSVDRLYNSPLH
V gene: TRBV6-1; D gene: -; CDR3 protein: ASTNTGSGANVLT
V gene: TRBV12-3/TRBV12-4; D gene: -; CDR3 protein: ASSFKARFGAPTKQYWDGQY
V gene: TRBV20-1; D gene: -; CDR3 protein: SARASGHLRETQY
V gene: TRBV9; D gene: -; CDR3 protein: ASSDLSYNEQF
V gene: TRBV12-3/TRBV12-4; D gene: -; CDR3 protein: ASSKLRDIQY
V gene: TRBV6-6; D gene: TRBD1; CDR3 protein: ASSFHPGQGSHGYT
V gene: TRBV18; D gene: TRBD1; CDR3 protein: ASLPGTGNTEAF
V gene: TRBV6-2/TRBV6-3; D gene: -; CDR3 protein: ASRSHTRRDQPQH
V gene: TRBV25-1; D gene: -; CDR3 protein: ASSDKGRPLETQY
V gene: TRBV20-1; D gene: -; CDR3 protein: SAEREEYGYT
V gene: TRBV24-1; D gene: -; CDR3 protein: ATSDWTASTNTQY
V gene: TRBV30; D gene: TRBD1; CDR3 protein: AWSVARGSQETQY
V gene: TRBV29-1; D gene: -; CDR3 protein: IIRTNTEAF
V gene: TRBV19; D gene: TRBD1; CDR3 protein: ASKMGQGVGQPQH
V gene: TRBV25-1; D gene: -; CDR3 protein: ASSPRDRGRYT
V gene: TRBV11-3; D gene: TRBD1; CDR3 protein: ASSLTGGRGYT
V gene: TRBV6-2/TRBV6-3; D gene: -; CDR3 protein: ASSPTGQYNEQY
V gene: TRBV7-2; D gene: TRBD1; CDR3 protein: ASSQGQGREQF